These T cell receptor beta chains were read from a single sample in a study of T cells expressing NK-cell markers. TCRdb reprocessed the 5' RACE reads and reports one entry per CDR3 protein, with no DNA. The sample includes 30,000 or so distinct CDR3 sequences. Material: blood T cells: a sorted CD56 or NKG2C T cell subset, CD4+ or CD8+ T cells, or bulk PBMC T cells (not recorded which). These receptors were obtained from a woman aged 18-70 years in good health. Both conserved end residues are part of each CDR3.

V gene	CDR3 length	J gene	CDR3 protein
TRBV6-1	15	TRBJ2-2	CASRTGTTNTGELFF
TRBV5-1	16	TRBJ2-1	CASSPTLAGGKNEQFF
TRBV27	13	TRBJ2-7	CASWATGFHEQYF
TRBV4-1	16	TRBJ2-7	CASSQASTGSSYEQYF
TRBV11-1	18	TRBJ2-3	CASSSASGRSFGTDTQYF
TRBV13	13	TRBJ2-7	CASSPRDGYEQYF
TRBV6-1	17	TRBJ2-1	CASSPEVLRGPYNEQFF
TRBV7-9	14	TRBJ1-1	CASSSVGKNTEAFF
TRBV6-5	14	TRBJ2-5	CASSYSARQETQYF
TRBV13	15	TRBJ1-4	CASSGRTGGNEKLFF
TRBV7-2	14	TRBJ2-7	CASSLLRGRYEQYF
TRBV27	12	TRBJ2-1	CASSQDFNEQFF
TRBV4-1	14	TRBJ2-5	CASSQDSGIETQYF
TRBV3-1	15	TRBJ2-1	CASSQLLNSYNEQFF
TRBV3-1	17	TRBJ2-1	CASSQDEGVRSYNEQFF
TRBV9	13	TRBJ2-7	CASSLSGGPEQYF
TRBV30	13	TRBJ2-1	CAWSVGRGNEQFF
TRBV24-1	13	TRBJ2-1	CATGTGLYNEQFF
TRBV5-1	13	TRBJ1-2	CASKASADYGYTF
TRBV28	15	TRBJ1-4	CASSFGDRGDEKLFF
TRBV27	12	TRBJ2-3	CASSNPGHPQYF
TRBV12-3/TRBV12-4	12	TRBJ1-5	CASSTGDQPQHF
TRBV29-1	15	TRBJ2-7	CSVEISSEGSYEQYF